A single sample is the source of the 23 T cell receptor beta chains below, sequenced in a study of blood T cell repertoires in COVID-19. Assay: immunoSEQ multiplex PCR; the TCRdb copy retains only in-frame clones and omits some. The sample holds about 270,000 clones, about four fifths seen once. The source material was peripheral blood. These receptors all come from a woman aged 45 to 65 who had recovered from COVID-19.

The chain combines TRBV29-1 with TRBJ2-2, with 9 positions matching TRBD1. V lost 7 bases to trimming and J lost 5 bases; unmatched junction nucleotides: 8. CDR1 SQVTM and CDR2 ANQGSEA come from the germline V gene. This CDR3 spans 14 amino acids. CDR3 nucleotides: TGCAGCGCCATACAGGGGGCAGTAACCGGGGAGCTGTTTTTT. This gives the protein CSAIQGAVTGELFF.

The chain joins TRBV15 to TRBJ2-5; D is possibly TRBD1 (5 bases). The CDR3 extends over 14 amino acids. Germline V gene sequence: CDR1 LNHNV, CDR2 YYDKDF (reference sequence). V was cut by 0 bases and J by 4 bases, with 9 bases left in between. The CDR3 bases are TGTGCCACCAGCAGAGATACAGGTGCAGAGACCCAGTACTTC. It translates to CATSRDTGAETQYF.

The CDR3 DNA reads TGTGCCAGCGGAGGGGGACAGAGCTCCTACAATGAGCAGTTCTTC. Translated, it gives CASGGGQSSYNEQFF. The chain uses TRBV27 and TRBJ2-1, with D tentatively TRBD1 (7 bases). Trimming removed 8 bases from V and 0 bases from J, with 14 bases in between. The CDR3 runs 15 residues. Germline CDR1 is MNHEY and CDR2 is SMNVEV (reference sequence).

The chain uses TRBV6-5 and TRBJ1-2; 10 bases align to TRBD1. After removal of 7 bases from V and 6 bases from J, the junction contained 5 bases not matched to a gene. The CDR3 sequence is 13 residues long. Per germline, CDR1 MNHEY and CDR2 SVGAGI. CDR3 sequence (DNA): TGTGCCAGCACCCAGACAGGGGGCCATGGCTACACCTTC. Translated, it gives CASTQTGGHGYTF.

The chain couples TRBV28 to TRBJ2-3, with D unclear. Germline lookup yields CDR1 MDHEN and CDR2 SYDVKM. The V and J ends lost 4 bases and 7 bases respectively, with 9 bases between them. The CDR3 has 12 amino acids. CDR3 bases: TGTGCCAGCAGTTCCCCTCCTAATACGCAGTATTTT. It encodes CASSSPPNTQYF.

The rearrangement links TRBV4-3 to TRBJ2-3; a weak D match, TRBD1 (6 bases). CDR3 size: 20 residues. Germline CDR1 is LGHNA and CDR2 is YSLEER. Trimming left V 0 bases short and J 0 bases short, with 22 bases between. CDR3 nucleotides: TGCGCCAGCAGCCAAGAAAGGTATCCGACAGGAGAAACTAGCACAGATACGCAGTATTTT. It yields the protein CASSQERYPTGETSTDTQYF.

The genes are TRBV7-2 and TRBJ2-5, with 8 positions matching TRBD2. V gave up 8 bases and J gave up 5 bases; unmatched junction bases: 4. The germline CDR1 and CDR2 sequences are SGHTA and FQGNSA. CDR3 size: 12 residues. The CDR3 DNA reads TGTGCCAGCCGGGGGGGCGGGGAGACCCAGTACTTC. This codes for CASRGGGETQYF.

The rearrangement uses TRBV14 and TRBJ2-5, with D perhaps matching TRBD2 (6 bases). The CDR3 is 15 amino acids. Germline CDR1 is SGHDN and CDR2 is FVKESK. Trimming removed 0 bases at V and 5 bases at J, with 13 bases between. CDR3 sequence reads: CASSQEDGRRETQYF. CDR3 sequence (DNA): TGTGCCAGCAGCCAAGAAGACGGGAGACGGGAGACCCAGTACTTC.

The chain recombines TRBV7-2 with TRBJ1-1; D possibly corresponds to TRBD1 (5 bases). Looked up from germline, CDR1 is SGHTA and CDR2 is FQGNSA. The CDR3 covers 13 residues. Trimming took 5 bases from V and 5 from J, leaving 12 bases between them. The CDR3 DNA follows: TGTGCCAGCAGCCCGCTCGGGGGGACTGAAGCTTTCTTT. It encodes CASSPLGGTEAFF.

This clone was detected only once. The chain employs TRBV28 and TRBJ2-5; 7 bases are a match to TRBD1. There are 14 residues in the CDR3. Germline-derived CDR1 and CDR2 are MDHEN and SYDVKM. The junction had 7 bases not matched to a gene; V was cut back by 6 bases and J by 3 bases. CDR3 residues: CASSRPGQEETQYF. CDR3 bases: TGTGCCAGCAGCCGCCCCGGACAGGAAGAGACCCAGTACTTC.

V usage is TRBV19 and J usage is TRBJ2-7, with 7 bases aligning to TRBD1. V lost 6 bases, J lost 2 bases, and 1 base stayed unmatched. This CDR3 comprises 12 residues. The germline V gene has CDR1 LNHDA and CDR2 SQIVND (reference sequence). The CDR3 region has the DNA TGTGCCAGTAGCGGACAGGCCTACGAGCAGTACTTC. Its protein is CASSGQAYEQYF. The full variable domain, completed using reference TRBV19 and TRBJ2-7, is DGGITQSPKYLFRKEGQNVTLSCEQNLNHDAMYWYRQDPGQGLRLIYYSQIVNDFQKGDIAEGYSVSREKKESFPLTVTSAQKNPTAFYLCASSGQAYEQYFGPGTRLTVT.

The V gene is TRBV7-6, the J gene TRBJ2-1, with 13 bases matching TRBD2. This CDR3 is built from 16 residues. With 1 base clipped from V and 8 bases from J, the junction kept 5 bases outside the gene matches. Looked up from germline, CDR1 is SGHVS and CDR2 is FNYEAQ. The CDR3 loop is CASSLGTSGGIYEQFF. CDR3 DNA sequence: TGTGCCAGCAGCTTAGGGACTAGCGGGGGTATATATGAGCAGTTCTTC.

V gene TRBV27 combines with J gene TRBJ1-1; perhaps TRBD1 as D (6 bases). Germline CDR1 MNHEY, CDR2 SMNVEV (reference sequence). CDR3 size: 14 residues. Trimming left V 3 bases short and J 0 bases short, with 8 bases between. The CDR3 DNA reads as TGTGCCAGCAGTTTTGCAGGGGTGAACACTGAAGCTTTCTTT. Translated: CASSFAGVNTEAFF.

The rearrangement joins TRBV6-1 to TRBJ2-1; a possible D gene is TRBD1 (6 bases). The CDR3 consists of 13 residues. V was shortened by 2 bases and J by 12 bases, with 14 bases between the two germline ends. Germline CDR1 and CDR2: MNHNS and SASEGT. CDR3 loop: CASSEPPGHSQFF. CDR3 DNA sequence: TGTGCCAGCAGTGAACCACCGGGACATTCGCAGTTCTTC.

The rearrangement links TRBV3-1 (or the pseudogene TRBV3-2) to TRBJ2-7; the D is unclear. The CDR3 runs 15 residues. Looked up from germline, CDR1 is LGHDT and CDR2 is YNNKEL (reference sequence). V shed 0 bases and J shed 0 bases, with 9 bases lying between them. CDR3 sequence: CASSQDWAGSYEQYF. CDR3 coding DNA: TGTGCCAGCAGCCAAGATTGGGCTGGCTCCTACGAGCAGTACTTC.

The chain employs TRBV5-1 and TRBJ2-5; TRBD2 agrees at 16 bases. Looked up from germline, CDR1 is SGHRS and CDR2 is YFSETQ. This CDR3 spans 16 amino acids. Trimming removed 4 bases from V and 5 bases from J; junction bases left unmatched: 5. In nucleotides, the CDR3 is TGCGCCAGCAGCGTCGGGACTAGCGGGAGGGCTGAGACCCAGTACTTC. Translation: CASSVGTSGRAETQYF.

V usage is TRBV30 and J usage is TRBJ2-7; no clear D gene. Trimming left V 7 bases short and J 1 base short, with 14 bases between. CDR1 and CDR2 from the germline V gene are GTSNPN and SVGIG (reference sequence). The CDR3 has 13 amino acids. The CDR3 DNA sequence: TGTGCCTTAAATCCCCAAGAGTCCTACGAGCAGTACTTC. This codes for CALNPQESYEQYF.

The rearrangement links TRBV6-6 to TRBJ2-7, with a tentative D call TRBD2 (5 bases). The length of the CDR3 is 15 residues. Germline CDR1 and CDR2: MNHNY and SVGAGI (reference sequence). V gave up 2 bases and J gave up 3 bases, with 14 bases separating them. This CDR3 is CASSYPDEGYYEQYF. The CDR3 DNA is TGTGCCAGCAGTTACCCCGATGAGGGTTACTACGAGCAGTACTTC.

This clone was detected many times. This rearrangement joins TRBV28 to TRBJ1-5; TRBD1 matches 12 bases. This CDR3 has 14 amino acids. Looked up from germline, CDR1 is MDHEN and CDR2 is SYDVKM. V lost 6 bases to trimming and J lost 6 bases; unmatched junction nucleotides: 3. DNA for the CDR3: TGTGCCAGCAGGGGGACAGGGGGCGGTCAGCCCCAGCATTTT. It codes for CASRGTGGGQPQHF.

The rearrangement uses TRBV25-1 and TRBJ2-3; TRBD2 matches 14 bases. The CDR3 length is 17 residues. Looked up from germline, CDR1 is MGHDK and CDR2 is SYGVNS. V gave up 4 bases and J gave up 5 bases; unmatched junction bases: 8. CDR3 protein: CASSATSGLAGGDTQYF. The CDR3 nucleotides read TGTGCCAGCAGTGCCACCTCAGGACTAGCGGGGGGAGATACGCAGTATTTT.

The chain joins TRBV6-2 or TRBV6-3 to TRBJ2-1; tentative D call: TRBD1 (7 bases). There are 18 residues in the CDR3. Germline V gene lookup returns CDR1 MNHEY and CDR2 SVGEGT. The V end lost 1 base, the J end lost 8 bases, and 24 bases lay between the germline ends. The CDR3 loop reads CASSYLIGQGEAQDEQFF. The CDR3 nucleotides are TGTGCCAGCAGTTACTTAATCGGTCAGGGGGAGGCCCAGGATGAGCAGTTCTTC.

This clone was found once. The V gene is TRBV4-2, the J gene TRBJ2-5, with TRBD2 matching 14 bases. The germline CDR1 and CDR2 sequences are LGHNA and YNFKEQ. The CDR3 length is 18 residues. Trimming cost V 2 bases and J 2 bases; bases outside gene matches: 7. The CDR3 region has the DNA TGTGCCAGCAGCCAACGGGGGACTAGCGGGAGAGGTCAAGAGACCCAGTACTTC. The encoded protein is CASSQRGTSGRGQETQYF.

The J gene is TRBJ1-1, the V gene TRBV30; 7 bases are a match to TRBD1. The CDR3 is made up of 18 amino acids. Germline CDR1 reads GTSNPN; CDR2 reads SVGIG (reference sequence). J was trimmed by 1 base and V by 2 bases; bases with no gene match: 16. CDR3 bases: TGTGCCTGGAGTCGGCGTTCAGGGGGAGGCAAGAAGAACACTGAAGCTTTCTTT. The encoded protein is CAWSRRSGGGKKNTEAFF.